Listed below are T cell receptor beta chains from one sample, sequenced in a study of low-dose radiotherapy and immunotherapy resistance in tumors. MiXCR was run by TCRdb on the reads, yielding one entry per CDR3 protein. The sample shows tens of thousands of distinct CDR3 sequences, 20% to 25% of them seen only once. Here the sequenced sample was PBMCs, taken after low-dose radiotherapy plus immunotherapy. These receptors came from a female donor with ovarian cancer. Each CDR3 is given with its conserved first and last residue. A D gene is named only where the DNA matches it firmly. Only some rows state a clone size, as once, few, many or a class for expanded clones.

V	J	D	size	DNA	CDR3
TRBV20-1	TRBJ2-1	TRBD1	large	TGCAGTGCTACTGGGACAGGGGGCAATGAGCAGTTCTTC	CSATGTGGNEQFF
TRBV5-1	TRBJ1-1	TRBD1	many	TGCGCCAGCAGCTCAGGGGGGATCGGCACTGAAGCTTTCTTT	CASSSGGIGTEAFF
TRBV2	TRBJ2-3	TRBD2	many	TGTGCCAGCAGGTGGCGGGACTACACAGATACGCAGTATTTT	CASRWRDYTDTQYF
TRBV12-3/TRBV12-4	TRBJ1-1	.	many	TGTGCCAGCAGCTCCACAGGGAACACTGAAGCTTTCTTT	CASSSTGNTEAFF
TRBV29-1	TRBJ2-1	.	medium-sized	TGCAGCGTCGGAGCAGGGGGACTAGGGCCGTTCTTC	CSVGAGGLGPFF
TRBV19	TRBJ2-1	.	.	TGTGCCAGTACAGGGGAAAGCTCCTACAATGAGCAGTTCTTC	CASTGESSYNEQFF
TRBV20-1	TRBJ2-3	TRBD2	many	TGCAGTGCTCCGGGACTAGGAGCAGATACGCAGTATTTT	CSAPGLGADTQYF
TRBV2	TRBJ2-1	TRBD2	.	TGTGCCAGCAGTGAAATACTAGCGGGATACAATGAGCAGTTCTTC	CASSEILAGYNEQFF
TRBV29-1	TRBJ2-1	TRBD2	many	TGCAGCGTTGAAGATGGGACTAGCGGGAGGAATGAGCAGTTCTTC	CSVEDGTSGRNEQFF
TRBV30	TRBJ2-7	TRBD1	.	TGTGCCTGGCACAGGGGGCTGTACGAGCAGTACTTC	CAWHRGLYEQYF
TRBV6-8	TRBJ1-1	.	many	TGTGCCACCCAGCGGGGGAACACTGAAGCTTTCTTT	CATQRGNTEAFF
TRBV7-3	TRBJ2-3	TRBD2	many	TGTGCCAGCAGCTCTAGCGGGGGGCTGAATACGCAGTATTTT	CASSSSGGLNTQYF
TRBV6-2/TRBV6-3	TRBJ2-7	.	many	TGTGCCAGCAGGGTACCCCCACACTACGAGCAGTACTTC	CASRVPPHYEQYF
TRBV20-1	TRBJ2-3	TRBD2	many	TGCAGTGCTAACCAAGACCGGGACTATCCACAGTATTTT	CSANQDRDYPQYF
TRBV9	TRBJ1-1	.	few	TGTGCCAGCAGCGTAGCTACAGGGATGGCAGCTTTCTTT	CASSVATGMAAFF
TRBV3-1	TRBJ1-3	.	.	TGTGCCAGCAGCCCCCGACAGACCCGAAACACCATATATTTT	CASSPRQTRNTIYF
TRBV6-2/TRBV6-3	TRBJ2-3	TRBD2	few	TGTGCCAGCAAGGGAGCTAGCGGGGGATCAGATACGCAGTATTTT	CASKGASGGSDTQYF
TRBV11-3	TRBJ2-5	.	many	TGTGCCAGCAGCTTAGGGGGACCGCAACGAGAGACCCAGTACTTC	CASSLGGPQRETQYF
TRBV15	TRBJ2-4	.	many	TGTGCCACCAGCACGCCCCTATCCACAGCCAAAAACATTCAGTACTTC	CATSTPLSTAKNIQYF
TRBV7-6	TRBJ2-2	.	many	TGTGCCAGCAGCCCGCAGGGAGGAGTGGAGCTGTTTTTT	CASSPQGGVELFF
TRBV5-1	TRBJ2-7	TRBD1	many	TGCGCCAGCAGCTTGGGCGACAGGGTCGCCTACGAGCAGTACTTC	CASSLGDRVAYEQYF
TRBV29-1	TRBJ2-7	.	many	TGCAGCGTTCTGAAACCCCCGACGGACGAGCAGTACTTC	CSVLKPPTDEQYF
TRBV10-3	TRBJ2-7	.	.	TGTGCCATCAGTGAGTCCGCCACGTCCCAATACGAGCAGTACTTC	CAISESATSQYEQYF
TRBV5-1	TRBJ2-3	.	many	TGCGCCAGCAGCTTGGACAGCCTAACAGATACGCAGTATTTT	CASSLDSLTDTQYF
TRBV4-3	TRBJ2-1	.	many	TGCGCCAGCAGCCAAGGCACGCCAGAGGGTGGTTATGAGCAGTTCTTC	CASSQGTPEGGYEQFF
TRBV20-1	TRBJ2-7	TRBD1	many	TGCAGTGCAAGCACAGGACAGGAGTTAAGTTACGAGCAGTACTTC	CSASTGQELSYEQYF
TRBV5-1	TRBJ1-1	.	once	TGCGCCAGCAGCTTGGGTACAGGGTGGAACACTGAAGCTTTCTTT	CASSLGTGWNTEAFF
TRBV19	TRBJ2-1	TRBD2	few	TGTGCCAGTAGGCAAGCGGGGGTCTCCTACAATGAGCAGTTCTTC	CASRQAGVSYNEQFF
TRBV4-1	TRBJ1-1	.	many	TGCGCCAGCAGCCAAGATTCAGGGCCGAACACTGAAGCTTTCTTT	CASSQDSGPNTEAFF
TRBV11-2	TRBJ2-3	.	.	TGTGCCAGCAGCCGCCCCTTTGGGGACACTTCTAGCACAGATACGCAGTATTTT	CASSRPFGDTSSTDTQYF
TRBV7-2	TRBJ2-2	.	many	TGTGCCAGCAGCTTTGAATCGAACACCGGGGAGCTGTTTTTT	CASSFESNTGELFF
TRBV27	TRBJ2-5	TRBD2	many	TGTGCCAGCCGCCTAAGGGGAGGGGAGACCCAGTACTTC	CASRLRGGETQYF
TRBV5-1	TRBJ1-1	.	.	TGCGCCAGCAGCCCGAGAGTCATGGAGAACACTGAAGCTTTCTTT	CASSPRVMENTEAFF
TRBV6-2/TRBV6-3	TRBJ1-2	TRBD1	many	TGTGCCAGCAGTTACTCGGGACAGGGAACGGAAGGCTACACCTTC	CASSYSGQGTEGYTF
TRBV20-1	TRBJ2-3	.	.	TGCAGTGCTAGGGCGCGGGGGCGGCTCACAGATACGCAGTATTTT	CSARARGRLTDTQYF
TRBV2	TRBJ2-1	.	many	TGTGCCAGCAGTGACGGCGGGTTTTCCTACAATGAGCAGTTCTTC	CASSDGGFSYNEQFF
TRBV4-3	TRBJ2-7	.	many	TGCGCCAGCAGCCAAGATTCCCCCCCAACGCAGCAGTACTTC	CASSQDSPPTQQYF
TRBV28	TRBJ1-5	.	.	TGTGCCAGCAGTGTAGAGCAGCCCCAGCATTTT	CASSVEQPQHF
TRBV12-3/TRBV12-4	TRBJ2-7	TRBD2	.	TGTGCCAGCAGTTTGGGATCGGGTCGGGGGACTAGGGCGGACTTC	CASSLGSGRGTRADF
TRBV20-1	TRBJ1-5	TRBD1	many	TGCAGTGCCGAACAGGGGTGGGATCAGCCCCAGCATTTT	CSAEQGWDQPQHF
TRBV6-6	TRBJ1-1	.	many	TGTGCCAGCATCCAGGGTGGCACTGAAGCTTTCTTT	CASIQGGTEAFF
TRBV29-1	TRBJ1-1	.	many	TGCAGCGTTGATAGGGGCGGGTGGACTGAAGCTTTCTTT	CSVDRGGWTEAFF
TRBV6-2/TRBV6-3	TRBJ2-3	.	many	TGTGCCAGCAGTTGGAAAGATACGCAGTATTTT	CASSWKDTQYF
TRBV12-3/TRBV12-4	TRBJ2-2	TRBD2	many	TGTGCCAGCAGCCTCCTGGTTAGCGGGGGGGACACCGGGGAGCTGTTTTTT	CASSLLVSGGDTGELFF
TRBV11-3	TRBJ2-2	.	many	TGTGCCACACAGGGGAACACCGGGGAGCTGTTTTTT	CATQGNTGELFF
TRBV18	TRBJ1-2	.	.	TGTGCCAGCTCACCCACGGGTGATTATGGCTACACCTTC	CASSPTGDYGYTF
TRBV20-1	TRBJ2-4	.	many	TGCAGTGCCACCCCCGACGGCAGGGGTTCCAAAAACATTCAGTACTTC	CSATPDGRGSKNIQYF
TRBV12-3/TRBV12-4	TRBJ1-2	.	many	TGTGCCAGCAGTTTTCTGGTGGGGTATGGCTACACCTTC	CASSFLVGYGYTF
TRBV7-9	TRBJ2-2	.	few	TGTGCCAGCAGTTCCCAGACCGGCGGTCACACCGGGGAGCTGTTTTTT	CASSSQTGGHTGELFF
TRBV27	TRBJ2-7	TRBD2	many	TGTGCCAGCAGTCGCCTCGGGACTAGCGGGAGCCCCCCCTACGAGCAGTACTTC	CASSRLGTSGSPPYEQYF
TRBV28	TRBJ1-5	TRBD1	.	TGTGCCAGCAAGACAGGGGTGAGCAATCAGCCCCAGCATTTT	CASKTGVSNQPQHF
TRBV4-3	TRBJ2-6	.	many	TGCGCCAGCAGCCAACTGAGCTCTGGGGCCAACGTCCTGACTTTC	CASSQLSSGANVLTF